The clone carrying this T cell receptor beta chain was picked up many times. The sample comes from a study of identical twins. Germline assignment: CDR1 DFQATT and CDR2 SNEGSKA (reference sequence). This CDR3 spans 14 amino acids. After removal of 0 bases from V and 4 bases from J, the junction contained 6 bases not matched to a gene. TCRdb reprocessed the 5' RACE reads with MiXCR, giving one entry per CDR3 protein. The sample yields 300,000 to 400,000 distinct CDR3 sequences, about 12% seen once. These data were also filed under a second study, of yellow fever vaccine responses in identical twins.

Material: CD8+ T cells sorted from blood. The receptor was isolated from a woman younger than 30 in good health. This rearrangement joins TRBV20-1 to TRBJ2-7; 7 nucleotides match TRBD2. This CDR3 is CSARDGGGLYEQYF. The CDR3 DNA sequence: TGCAGTGCTAGAGATGGGGGAGGGCTATACGAGCAGTACTTC.